A selection of T cell receptor beta chains follows, all from one sample in a study of shared clonotypes between healthy human individuals. Sequencing was performed with immunoSEQ multiplex PCR; in TCRdb, only in-frame clones are kept and a portion is missing. In the table there are about 2 million clones, 85% to 95% of which are singletons. Sequenced material: naive CD8+ T cells sorted from blood. The source is a man between 18 and 35 years old in good health. Each CDR3 is given with its conserved first and last residue. The D gene is left open where the match is weak. Clone size appears in some rows only: once, few, many, or a class for an expanded clone.

J gene,D gene,clone size,V gene,CDR3 DNA,CDR3 protein
TRBJ2-7,TRBD2,once,TRBV7-2,TGTGCCAGCGGGAAGCCGACTAGCGGGAGGGCCTACGAGCAGTACTTC,CASGKPTSGRAYEQYF
TRBJ2-2,NA,NA,TRBV6-5,TGTGCCAGCAGCCACACCCCGAACACCGGGGAGCTGTTTTTT,CASSHTPNTGELFF
TRBJ2-7,NA,NA,TRBV5-5,TGTGCCAGCAGCTTGGGAGCAGGTCAGACCTACGAGCAGTACTTC,CASSLGAGQTYEQYF
TRBJ2-1,TRBD1,NA,TRBV27,TGTGCCAGCGGCGCCGGGACAGGGGCCAATGAGCAGTTCTTC,CASGAGTGANEQFF
TRBJ2-7,NA,NA,TRBV1,TGCACCAGCAGCCAAGATTACCCTCCTCCCCGGGGGCGCTTGGACGAGCAGTACTTC,CTSSQDYPPPRGRLDEQYF
TRBJ2-5,NA,NA,TRBV5-6,TGTGCCAGCAGCTTGTCGGAGGGGATGGGGGAGACCCAGTACTTC,CASSLSEGMGETQYF
TRBJ1-2,TRBD1,NA,TRBV19,TGTGCCAGTAGTGTCGGACAGGGCTATGGCTACACCTTC,CASSVGQGYGYTF
TRBJ1-3,NA,NA,TRBV9,TGTGCCAGCAGCGTAGCTGGGGGCTACACCATATATTTT,CASSVAGGYTIYF
TRBJ1-2,NA,NA,TRBV13,TGTGCCAGCACCCAAGCCGGGTGGGACGGTGGCTACACCTTC,CASTQAGWDGGYTF
TRBJ2-3,TRBD1,once,TRBV7-9,TGTGCCAGCAGCCGTCTCCGGGACAGGGGGACAGATACGCAGTATTTT,CASSRLRDRGTDTQYF
TRBJ1-5,TRBD1,once,TRBV7-8,TGTGCCAGCAGCTTAGACAGGGGGCTATGGAATCAGCCCCAGCATTTT,CASSLDRGLWNQPQHF